This TCR beta chain was captured by sequencing in a study of blood T cell repertoires in COVID-19. Across the whole study: Samples of COVID-19 (acute and convalescent) were obtained from the United States, Italy and Spain. Sample material is recorded as cDNA or gDNA derived from T cells, B-cell-depleted T cells, or PBMCs.

Trimming took off 4 bases at V and 5 bases at J, with 8 bases between the two ends. Germline assignment: CDR1 SEHNR and CDR2 FQNEAQ (reference sequence). The CDR3 loop spans 13 amino acids. All enrollees were about 18 to 95 years old and from around 25 US areas. Method: immunoSEQ multiplex PCR; TCRdb's copy keeps in-frame clones and lacks some. The data show 200,000 to 300,000 clones, with around 88% seen just once and 2.5% held by the top ten. This receptor was identified in a woman between 35 and 50 years old with acute COVID-19. The specimen sequenced was PBMCs or T cells enriched from blood (not recorded which). This sequence joins TRBV7-9 and TRBJ2-2, with D unclear. CDR3 DNA sequence: TGTGCCAGCAGCTCATACGGGACCGGGGAGCTGTTTTTT. It yields the protein CASSSYGTGELFF.